Presented here are 30 T cell receptor beta chains from one specimen sequenced in a study of neoadjuvant anti-PD-1 for oral cavity cancer. The table came from immunoSEQ multiplex PCR; TCRdb's copy has only in-frame clones and leaves some out. Here the sample spans several thousand clones, 64% being singletons. Time point specified: after neoadjuvant nivolumab, at surgical resection. This sample comprised PBMCs, obtained after nivolumab (anti-PD-1) treatment. Receptor source: a person aged 35 to 85 with oral cavity squamous cell carcinoma.

This sequence joins TRBV9 and TRBJ2-1, with D perhaps matching TRBD1 (5 bases). Germline V lookup: CDR1 SGDLS, CDR2 YYNGEE. The CDR3 extends over 16 amino acids. Trimming removed 0 bases from V and 0 bases from J, with 10 bases in between. As DNA, the CDR3 is TGTGCCAGCAGCGTAGATGGGGCGTCCTCCTACAATGAGCAGTTCTTC. It is translated as CASSVDGASSYNEQFF.

The gene calls are TRBV28 and TRBJ1-2; a possible D gene is TRBD1 (5 bases). This CDR3 has 12 amino acids. V dropped 8 bases and J dropped 6 bases, with 13 bases sitting between them. Germline lookup yields CDR1 MDHEN and CDR2 SYDVKM. This CDR3 reads CASGGAPNGYTF. DNA of the CDR3: TGTGCCAGCGGGGGAGCGCCCAATGGCTACACCTTC.

The rearrangement joins TRBV2 to TRBJ1-2, with 7 nucleotides matching TRBD1. Losses at the gene ends were 7 bases for V and 4 bases for J; bases not matched to a gene: 18. Germline CDR1 is SNHLY and CDR2 is FYNNEI. This CDR3 comprises 17 residues. The CDR3 bases are TGTGCCAGCAACCGCGCAGAAGGGACAGCTTTCCCCTATGGCTACACCTTC. Its translation is CASNRAEGTAFPYGYTF.

J is TRBJ1-5 and V is TRBV28; D is perhaps TRBD1 (5 bases). This CDR3 has 17 amino acids. Germline CDR1 MDHEN, CDR2 SYDVKM. Trimming took off 4 bases at V and 0 bases at J, with 16 bases between the two ends. The CDR3 DNA reads as TGTGCCAGCAGTTCCCCCCCGGGGCGGAATAGCAATCAGCCCCAGCATTTT. It specifies CASSSPPGRNSNQPQHF.

The chain couples TRBV11-1 to TRBJ2-3; D perhaps matches TRBD2 (5 bases). The CDR3 extends over 16 amino acids. The V end lost 0 bases, the J end lost 6 bases, and 16 bases lay between the germline ends. CDR1 is SGHAT and CDR2 is FQDESV in the germline V gene (reference sequence). This chain's CDR3 is CASSLARSGSRDTQYF. The CDR3 DNA follows: TGTGCCAGCAGCTTAGCGAGGAGCGGTAGCAGGGATACGCAGTATTTT.

This clone was counted once. The V gene is TRBV9, the J gene TRBJ2-1, with 10 bases identical to TRBD2. CDR1 SGDLS and CDR2 YYNGEE come from the germline V gene. Trimming took 4 bases from V and 10 from J; bases not matched to a gene: 17. This CDR3 region has 17 residues. The CDR3 region is CASSPRLSGGASGEQFF. The CDR3 coding sequence is TGTGCCAGCAGCCCCCGGCTGAGCGGGGGGGCCTCCGGCGAGCAGTTCTTC.

The genes are TRBV7-6 and TRBJ2-5, with 11 bases that match TRBD1. This CDR3 has 14 residues. The J segment lost 7 bases and the V segment lost 5 bases, leaving 6 bases of the junction unmatched. Germline V gene lookup returns CDR1 SGHVS and CDR2 FNYEAQ. In DNA form, the CDR3 reads TGTGCCAGCAGCCTCGGGGGACAGGGGGGGACCCAGTACTTC. Residues: CASSLGGQGGTQYF.

The rearrangement joins TRBV4-1 to TRBJ1-5; 7 bases agree with TRBD1. This CDR3 contains 17 residues. Germline CDR1 and CDR2: MGHRA and YSYEKL. The V gene end was trimmed by 0 bases and the J gene end by 3 bases; junction bases not matched to a gene: 8. The CDR3 nucleotides are TGCGCCAGCAGCCAAGATCCCAGGGGGAAAGTCAATCAGCCCCAGCATTTT. Its protein product is CASSQDPRGKVNQPQHF.

This clone was found a few times. The CDR3 here is CSVPPGGNTEAFF. The CDR3, as DNA: TGCAGCGTTCCCCCGGGAGGGAACACTGAAGCTTTCTTT. The chain couples TRBV29-1 to TRBJ1-1, with D unclear. Germline assignment: CDR1 SQVTM and CDR2 ANQGSEA. The length of the CDR3 is 13 residues. V was trimmed by 5 bases and J by 1 base, leaving 11 bases between them.

The chain has TRBV30 and TRBJ1-1; D not resolved. V was clipped by 0 bases and J by 5 bases, with 10 bases between them. The length of the CDR3 is 13 residues. From germline, CDR1 is GTSNPN and CDR2 SVGIG (reference sequence). The CDR3: CAWSVAGYTEAFF. The CDR3 DNA follows: TGTGCCTGGAGTGTTGCGGGGTATACTGAAGCTTTCTTT.

The DNA for the CDR3 is TGTGCCAGCAGCCAAGATACTAGCGGGGGGGCGGGATACAATGAGCAGTTCTTC. This sequence encodes CASSQDTSGGAGYNEQFF. The rearrangement uses TRBV4-2 and TRBJ2-1, with 13 nucleotides matching TRBD2. Germline values: CDR1 LGHNA, CDR2 YNFKEQ. V lost 0 bases to trimming and J lost 4 bases; unmatched junction nucleotides: 6. The CDR3 has 18 residues.

The rearrangement uses TRBV5-4 and TRBJ2-7; TRBD2 agrees at 7 bases. The junction had 8 bases not matched to a gene; V was cut back by 1 base and J by 7 bases. CDR1 and CDR2 (germline): SGHNT, YYREEE (reference sequence). This CDR3 contains 14 residues. The CDR3 here is CASSLPGEGREQYF. CDR3 bases: TGTGCCAGCAGCTTGCCGGGGGAGGGTAGGGAGCAGTACTTC. Full variable domain (rest looked up from reference TRBV5-4 and TRBJ2-7): ETGVTQSPTHLIKTRGQQVTLRCSSQSGHNTVSWYQQALGQGPQFIFQYYREEENGRGNFPPRFSGLQFPNYSSELNVNALELDDSALYLCASSLPGEGREQYFGPGTRLTVT.

This rearrangement joins TRBV19 to TRBJ2-3; TRBD1 matches 10 bases. This CDR3 region has 15 residues. Germline trimming cut 6 bases from V and 5 bases from J; bases unmatched to any gene: 8. CDR1 LNHDA and CDR2 SQIVND come from the germline V gene (reference sequence). The CDR3 DNA reads TGTGCCAGTAGACAGGGACAGGGGCAGGGAGATACGCAGTATTTT. Translated, it gives CASRQGQGQGDTQYF.

The CDR3 coding sequence is TGTGCCAGCAGCCTGGTGGGGTTCGACGGTGGCTACACCTTC. Protein sequence: CASSLVGFDGGYTF. The chain joins TRBV5-4 to TRBJ1-2; no clear D. Per germline, CDR1 SGHNT and CDR2 YYREEE (reference sequence). Trimming shortened V by 4 bases and J by 7 bases, and 17 bases separated the two germline ends. The CDR3 runs to 14 residues.

The table lists this clone with a few counts. Here the CDR3 reads CASTQSGTLRTTFF. CDR3 nucleotides: TGTGCCAGTACCCAATCCGGGACCCTTAGGACAACTTTCTTT. The chain combines TRBV19 with TRBJ1-1, with D possibly being TRBD1 (5 bases). V lost 7 bases and J lost 12, with 24 bases in between. The CDR3 spans 14 residues. CDR1 is LNHDA and CDR2 is SQIVND in the germline V gene (reference sequence).

The chain couples TRBV4-2 to TRBJ2-3, with D tentatively TRBD1 or TRBD2 (5 bases each). Trimming removed 4 bases at V and 3 bases at J, with 11 bases between. The germline V gene encodes CDR1 LGHNA and CDR2 YNFKEQ. The CDR3 sequence is 14 residues long. This chain's CDR3 is CASSPDWGTDTQYF. In DNA form, the CDR3 reads TGTGCCAGCAGCCCGGATTGGGGGACAGATACGCAGTATTTT.

The V call is TRBV14, the J call TRBJ2-5, with TRBD2 matching over 8 bases. V trimming: 4 bases; J trimming: 0 bases; junction bases outside the gene matches: 7. Germline V gene lookup returns CDR1 SGHDN and CDR2 FVKESK. The CDR3 covers 16 residues. This CDR3 is CASSPLSGGYQETQYF. CDR3 DNA sequence: TGTGCCAGCAGCCCTCTAAGCGGGGGATACCAAGAGACCCAGTACTTC.

The chain carries TRBV15 and TRBJ2-7; possibly TRBD2 for D (5 bases). The germline V and J ends were trimmed by 0 bases and 2 bases, with 8 bases remaining between them. Per the germline V gene, CDR1 is LNHNV and CDR2 is YYDKDF (reference sequence). The CDR3 totals 14 residues. CDR3 loop: CATSRDSEAYEQYF. The DNA of the CDR3 is TGTGCCACCAGCAGAGATTCGGAGGCCTACGAGCAGTACTTC.

This clone was counted only a few times. This chain connects TRBV19 to TRBJ2-1, with 11 bases that match TRBD1. This CDR3 is 18 amino acids long. J lost 4 bases, V lost 11 bases, and 19 bases had no gene match. Germline-derived CDR1 and CDR2 are LNHDA and SQIVND (reference sequence). CDR3 amino acids: CAVSSRTGGSGLYNEQFF. In nucleotides, the CDR3 is TGTGCCGTTAGCTCGCGGACAGGGGGCTCCGGACTTTACAATGAGCAGTTCTTC.

The chain uses TRBV6-1 and TRBJ2-4, with D perhaps matching TRBD2 (7 bases). This CDR3 has 14 amino acids. Germline assignment: CDR1 MNHNS and CDR2 SASEGT. Between the trimmed V and J ends, which lost 8 bases and 1 base, there was a span of 12 bases. As DNA, the CDR3 is TGTGCCAGCCTGGGGAGGGGGGCCAAAAACATTCAGTACTTC. Its translation: CASLGRGAKNIQYF.

This chain links TRBV6-1 with TRBJ1-6, with D hard to call. Germline V gene data show CDR1 as MNHNS and CDR2 as SASEGT. V was cut by 2 bases and J by 4 bases, with 15 bases left in between. The CDR3 runs to 17 residues. The CDR3 nucleotides read TGTGCCAGCAGTGAACTCGGTCCTCTCGGGTATAATTCACCCCTCCACTTT. It is translated as CASSELGPLGYNSPLHF.

The V call is TRBV7-9, the J call TRBJ1-6; D might be TRBD1 (5 bases). CDR1 and CDR2 (germline): SEHNR, FQNEAQ (reference sequence). The CDR3 runs to 15 residues. The V and J ends lost 5 bases and 4 bases respectively, with 12 bases between them. The CDR3, as DNA: TGTGCCAGCAGCCCCACCGGGACGTATAATTCACCCCTCCACTTT. Translating gives CASSPTGTYNSPLHF.

This clone has just a few counts. The chain recombines TRBV19 with TRBJ1-1; D uncertain. The germline V and J ends were trimmed by 3 bases and 3 bases, with 14 bases remaining between them. The V gene's germline CDR1 is LNHDA and CDR2 SQIVND (reference sequence). The CDR3 consists of 15 residues. The chain's CDR3 is CASSMGTGMDTEAFF. The CDR3, as DNA: TGTGCCAGTAGTATGGGTACGGGGATGGACACTGAAGCTTTCTTT. Full variable domain (rest looked up from reference TRBV19 and TRBJ1-1): DGGITQSPKYLFRKEGQNVTLSCEQNLNHDAMYWYRQDPGQGLRLIYYSQIVNDFQKGDIAEGYSVSREKKESFPLTVTSAQKNPTAFYLCASSMGTGMDTEAFFGQGTRLTVV.

This clone turned up a few times. The chain employs TRBV9 and TRBJ2-7; perhaps TRBD2 as D (5 bases). The CDR3 is made up of 15 amino acids. Deletions cut 0 bases from V and 2 bases from J, with 12 bases between. Germline loops: CDR1 SGDLS, CDR2 YYNGEE. CDR3 sequence (DNA): TGTGCCAGCAGCGTAGAAGCGGATACTACCTACGAGCAGTACTTC. Translation: CASSVEADTTYEQYF.

The CDR3 DNA reads TGTGCCAGCACCCTGGACACTGAAGCTTTCTTT. Amino acids: CASTLDTEAFF. The rearrangement uses TRBV2 and TRBJ1-1, with no clear D. The CDR3 covers 11 residues. Germline V CDR1 and CDR2: SNHLY, FYNNEI. V was shortened by 7 bases and J by 3 bases, with 6 bases between the two germline ends.

The rearrangement joins TRBV7-2 to TRBJ2-1; 7 bases are shared with TRBD2. The germline V gene encodes CDR1 SGHTA and CDR2 FQGNSA. This CDR3 has 12 amino acids. The trim removed 4 bases at V and 9 bases at J, leaving 3 bases unmatched. The CDR3 sequence is CASSSAGIEQFF. DNA of the CDR3: TGTGCCAGCAGCTCAGCGGGGATTGAGCAGTTCTTC.

The chain recombines TRBV10-3 with TRBJ1-4; weak D call: TRBD1 (5 bases). The germline V gene has CDR1 ENHRY and CDR2 SYGVKD. CDR3 length: 15 amino acids. The V end was cut by 1 base, the J end by 4 bases, with 10 bases between. CDR3 region: CAISEFPGNNEKLFF. CDR3 sequence (DNA): TGTGCCATCAGTGAGTTTCCAGGGAATAATGAAAAACTGTTTTTT.

The chain carries TRBV9 and TRBJ2-2; D perhaps matches TRBD1 (6 bases). The V and J ends lost 3 bases and 4 bases respectively, with 16 bases between them. The CDR3 is made up of 16 amino acids. Per germline, CDR1 SGDLS and CDR2 YYNGEE. This CDR3 is CASSGSKGESTGELFF. Written as DNA, the CDR3 is TGTGCCAGCAGCGGCTCGAAGGGGGAAAGCACCGGGGAGCTGTTTTTT.

This rearrangement joins TRBV28 to TRBJ2-2, with a weak D call TRBD2 (5 bases). CDR3 length equals 15 residues. The V end lost 3 bases, the J end lost 6 bases, and 14 bases lay between the germline ends. Germline loops: CDR1 MDHEN, CDR2 SYDVKM. The CDR3 region has the DNA TGTGCCAGCAGTTTCGTCGGGATGTCGGCCGGGGAGCTGTTTTTT. As protein: CASSFVGMSAGELFF.

This rearrangement joins TRBV7-2 to TRBJ1-1; possible D gene TRBD1, 5 bases. This CDR3 has 14 amino acids. The germline gives CDR1 SGHTA, CDR2 FQGNSA. V lost 0 bases and J lost 1, with 6 bases in between. The CDR3 here is CASSLAGPNTEAFF. DNA of the CDR3: TGTGCCAGCAGCTTAGCGGGACCGAACACTGAAGCTTTCTTT.